The 5 T cell receptor beta chains reported below all come from one sample, sequenced in a study of blood T cell repertoires in COVID-19. Sequencing was performed with immunoSEQ multiplex PCR; in TCRdb, only in-frame clones are kept and a portion is missing. The sample lists hundreds of thousands of clones, around 80% occurring once. Specimen: peripheral blood. The source is a woman aged 80 or over with acute or convalescent COVID-19.

The V and J genes are TRBV28 and TRBJ1-6; maybe TRBD1 (5 bases). CDR1 is MDHEN, CDR2 SYDVKM, per germline. Trimming removed 2 bases from V and 9 bases from J, with 14 bases in between. The CDR3 has 15 amino acids. The CDR3 sequence is CASSLGGGVGSPLHF. The CDR3 region has the DNA TGTGCCAGCAGTTTAGGGGGGGGAGTTGGTTCACCCCTCCACTTT.

This clone is a singleton in its sample. The rearrangement uses TRBV29-1 and TRBJ1-2; 8 nucleotides agree with TRBD1. This CDR3 has 14 amino acids. Germline loops: CDR1 SQVTM, CDR2 ANQGSEA. J was trimmed by 7 bases and V by 7 bases; bases with no gene match: 14. CDR3 coding DNA: TGCAGCGCAGGACAGGGAGGTTTTCTTGGTGGCTACACCTTC. Its protein product is CSAGQGGFLGGYTF. Looking up the rest from reference TRBV29-1 and TRBJ1-2 gives the full variable domain: SAVISQKPSRDICQRGTSLTIQCQVDSQVTMMFWYRQQPGQSLTLIATANQGSEATYESGFVIDKFPISRPNLTFSTLTVSNMSPEDSSIYLCSAGQGGFLGGYTFGSGTRLTVV.

This clone was counted between two and nine times. The rearrangement links TRBV5-1 to TRBJ2-2, with TRBD1 identical over 7 bases. This CDR3 has 16 residues. V dropped 1 base and J dropped 6; count of bases not matched to a gene: 9. In germline, CDR1 is SGHRS, CDR2 YFSETQ. The CDR3, as DNA: TGCGCCAGCAGCTTGCGGGTGACAGGGTCGGCCGGGGAGCTGTTTTTT. This sequence encodes CASSLRVTGSAGELFF.

This chain joins TRBV3-1 (or the pseudogene TRBV3-2) and TRBJ2-1; 12 nucleotides line up with TRBD2. The V gene end was trimmed by 6 bases and the J gene end by 7 bases; junction bases not matched to a gene: 19. The CDR3 consists of 19 residues. CDR1 LGHDT and CDR2 YNNKEL come from the germline V gene (reference sequence). CDR3 bases: TGTGCCAGCAGTTTACGGGGACTAGCGGGCCCCGAGGCGAGGAATGAGCAGTTCTTC. Protein sequence: CASSLRGLAGPEARNEQFF.

This rearrangement joins TRBV9 to TRBJ2-7, with unresolved D. The ends were cut back, 4 bases at V and 6 bases at J, with 20 bases in the middle. There are 15 residues in the CDR3. From germline, CDR1 is SGDLS and CDR2 YYNGEE. The CDR3 region is CASSPTGATKTEQYF. DNA for the CDR3: TGTGCCAGCAGCCCAACCGGCGCCACTAAAACCGAGCAGTACTTC.